This passage covers 27 T cell receptor beta chains from one sample sequenced in a study of blood T cells in healthy people across ages. Alongside a J-beta primer mix, a sample-barcoded 5' primer served in a second PCR lasting 7 to 11 cycles. TCRdb re-analysed the 5' RACE reads in MiXCR, keeping a single row per CDR3 protein. The sample records over a million distinct CDR3 sequences, 40% to 45% being singletons. Source material: blood. The receptors originated from a woman younger than 35 in good health.

J is TRBJ2-1 and V is TRBV20-1; D uncertain. CDR3 length: 12 residues. Between the trimmed V and J ends, which lost 6 bases and 9 bases, there was a span of 15 bases. The V gene's germline CDR1 is DFQATT and CDR2 SNEGSKA (reference sequence). In DNA form, the CDR3 reads TGCAGTGCGGTATTACAGACCCTTGAGCAGTTCTTC. It translates to CSAVLQTLEQFF.

The V call is TRBV30, the J call TRBJ1-4; 8 bases align to TRBD1. Unmatched junction bases numbered 6, after V lost 1 base and J lost 8 bases. The CDR3 sequence is 14 residues long. Germline CDR1 GTSNPN, CDR2 SVGIG (reference sequence). The CDR3 DNA reads TGTGCCTGGAGTGCCACAGGGGGGGGCGAAAAACTGTTTTTT. This codes for CAWSATGGGEKLFF.

This clonotype appeared a single time. V and J are TRBV21-1 and TRBJ2-1; the D call of TRBD2 is as the table states it, not checked on the DNA. TRBV21-1 has pseudogene status. This CDR3 comprises 19 residues. The CDR3 region is CASSKRRGGHTKSYNEQFF. DNA for the CDR3: TGTGCCAGCAGCAAAAGGCGGGGGGGCCATACTAAGTCCTACAATGAGCAGTTCTTC.

Concerning this clonotype: This may arise from a read error, as a much more abundant clone is one base away. The V call is TRBV20-1, the J call TRBJ2-7, with a possible D match to TRBD2 (5 bases). CDR1 and CDR2 (germline): DFQATT, SNEGSKA (reference sequence). This CDR3 comprises 13 residues. V shed 5 bases and J shed 7 bases, with 18 bases lying between them. The CDR3 loop is CSAPGSSYNEQYF. The CDR3 region has the DNA TGCAGTGCTCCGGGGTCCTCCTACAATGAGCAGTACTTC.

In the case of this clonotype: Compared with germline, one end of the junction differs, possibly owing to a read error. V is TRBV7-6 and J is TRBJ1-5; no definite D call. The CDR3 length is 14 residues. The germline V gene has CDR1 SGHVS and CDR2 FNYEAQ. CDR3 nucleotide sequence: TGTGCCGGCAGCTTACCTGGGTGGAATCAGCCCCAGCATTTT. Translated: CAGSLPGWNQPQHF.

The chain recombines TRBV24-1 with TRBJ2-1; D not certain. TRBJ2-7 explains the end of the DNA better; the J call may be wrong. Looked up from germline, CDR1 is KGHDR and CDR2 is SFDVKD. CDR3 length: 17 residues. The CDR3 spells CATSDSRGESSYNEQYF. The CDR3 region has the DNA TGTGCCACCAGTGATTCCCGCGGCGAGAGCTCCTACAATGAGCAGTACTTC.

The rearrangement links TRBV4-1 to TRBJ1-6; no clear D gene. The CDR3 has 16 amino acids. Trimming took off 3 bases at V and 9 bases at J, with 18 bases between the two ends. Per germline, CDR1 MGHRA and CDR2 YSYEKL. The DNA of the CDR3 is TGCGCCAGCAGCCATGTTGTGCCGGGCAAGGGTTCACCCCTCCACTTT. The encoded protein is CASSHVVPGKGSPLHF.

This clonotype was picked up a small number of times. The chain recombines TRBV15 with TRBJ1-2; possible D gene TRBD1, 5 bases. This CDR3 comprises 14 residues. The V and J ends lost 0 bases and 8 bases respectively, with 13 bases between them. Germline CDR1 LNHNV, CDR2 YYDKDF (reference sequence). CDR3: CATSRDMGGDGYTF. The CDR3 DNA reads as TGTGCCACCAGCAGAGATATGGGGGGTGACGGCTACACCTTC.

This clonotype was seen only a few times. This rearrangement joins TRBV12-3 or TRBV12-4 to TRBJ2-1, with D maybe TRBD2 (6 bases). V dropped 8 bases and J dropped 1 base, with 15 bases sitting between them. This CDR3 comprises 15 residues. The CDR3 sequence is CASAFGGTSYNEQFF. In nucleotides, the CDR3 is TGTGCCAGCGCCTTCGGGGGTACATCCTACAATGAGCAGTTCTTC.

The chain couples TRBV20-1 to TRBJ1-2; D is unclear. Germline V gene lookup returns CDR1 DFQATT and CDR2 SNEGSKA (reference sequence). This CDR3 region has 13 residues. Trimming pared 1 base from V and 1 base from J, leaving 7 bases between. This CDR3 is CSARVGDNYGYTF. The CDR3 nucleotides are TGCAGTGCTAGAGTGGGCGATAACTATGGCTACACCTTC.

V usage is TRBV6-5 and J usage is TRBJ1-2; D uncertain. Germline assignment: CDR1 MNHEY and CDR2 SVGAGI. V lost 0 bases, J lost 7 bases, and 15 bases lay in between. CDR3 size: 15 residues. In DNA, the CDR3 is TGTGCCAGCAGTTACTCGAGAGGGAGCCCCATTGGCTACACCTTC. As protein: CASSYSRGSPIGYTF.

As for this clonotype: Since a much larger clone is just one base distant, this may be a read error. The chain has TRBV4-3 and TRBJ1-6; TRBD1 is a possible D gene (6 bases). V lost 0 bases and J lost 11, with 14 bases in between. Germline CDR1 is LGHNA and CDR2 is YSLEER. The CDR3 has 15 residues. DNA for the CDR3: TGCGCCAGCAGCCAAGATTCGGGGGGCGGTCCACCCCTCCACTTT. It yields the protein CASSQDSGGGPPLHF.

This clonotype was detected a few times. The chain has TRBV12-3 or TRBV12-4 and TRBJ1-4; unclear D gene. CDR3 size: 15 residues. V gave up 3 bases and J gave up 0 bases, with 8 bases separating them. The DNA for the CDR3 is TGTGCCAGCAGTTTTCTCGGATCAACTAATGAAAAACTGTTTTTT. Amino acid sequence: CASSFLGSTNEKLFF.

The rearrangement joins TRBV3-1 to TRBJ1-5; D remains ambiguous. Trimming shortened V by 4 bases and J by 2 bases, and 9 bases separated the two germline ends. Looked up from germline, CDR1 is LGHDT and CDR2 is YNNKEL (reference sequence). There are 14 residues in the CDR3. This chain's CDR3 is CASSPNGGNQPQHF. DNA for the CDR3: TGTGCCAGCAGCCCTAACGGGGGCAATCAGCCCCAGCATTTT.

This sequence joins TRBV7-9 and TRBJ2-7; D gene ambiguous. This CDR3 contains 13 residues. Germline V gene data show CDR1 as SEHNR and CDR2 as FQNEAQ (reference sequence). V was pared by 5 bases and J by 0 bases, with 8 bases between. The CDR3 bases are TGTGCCAGCAGCACAAAGGACTCCTACGAGCAGTACTTC. As protein: CASSTKDSYEQYF.

This clonotype appeared a few times. This chain connects TRBV5-1 to TRBJ2-7; unclear D gene. This CDR3 is built from 14 residues. Germline-derived CDR1 and CDR2 are SGHRS and YFSETQ. Trimming left V 4 bases short and J 0 bases short, with 11 bases between. CDR3 protein: CASSPTISSYEQYF. The CDR3, as DNA: TGCGCCAGCAGCCCCACAATTAGCTCCTACGAGCAGTACTTC.

The V call is TRBV11-2, the J call TRBJ2-3; 13 bases line up with TRBD2. The junction had 7 bases not matched to a gene; V was cut back by 10 bases and J by 6 bases. The CDR3 covers 14 residues. Germline loops: CDR1 SGHAT, CDR2 FQNNGV. The CDR3 sequence is CATGLAGVFDTQYF. In DNA, the CDR3 is TGTGCCACAGGACTAGCGGGGGTTTTCGATACGCAGTATTTT. Full variable domain (missing parts from reference TRBV11-2 and TRBJ2-3): EAGVAQSPRYKIIEKRQSVAFWCNPISGHATLYWYQQILGQGPKLLIQFQNNGVVDDSQLPKDRFSAERLKGVDSTLKIQPAKLEDSAVYLCATGLAGVFDTQYFGPGTRLTVL.

The CDR3 loop is CASSQGPTGNGYTF. The CDR3 DNA follows: TGCGCCAGCAGCCAAGGACCGACAGGGAATGGCTACACCTTC. The gene calls are TRBV4-1 and TRBJ1-2, with TRBD1 identical over 7 bases. Per the germline V gene, CDR1 is MGHRA and CDR2 is YSYEKL. V lost 1 base and J lost 6; bases outside the gene matches: 5. The CDR3 consists of 14 residues.

The chain combines TRBV10-3 with TRBJ2-7, with 11 bases fitting TRBD2. This CDR3 region has 13 residues. After removal of 7 bases from V and 5 bases from J, the junction contained 4 bases not matched to a gene. Germline V lookup: CDR1 ENHRY, CDR2 SYGVKD. The CDR3 sequence: CAINSSGRDEQYF. In DNA, the CDR3 is TGTGCCATCAACAGTAGCGGGAGGGACGAGCAGTACTTC.

The chain couples TRBV12-3 or TRBV12-4 to TRBJ2-1; 10 nucleotides line up with TRBD2. The CDR3 is 14 amino acids. The trim removed 5 bases at V and 9 bases at J, leaving 7 bases unmatched. The CDR3 sequence: CASSDSGGLREQFF. Here the CDR3 DNA reads TGTGCCAGCAGTGATAGCGGGGGGCTCCGTGAGCAGTTCTTC.

V and J are TRBV5-1 and TRBJ2-5, with a weak D call TRBD2 (6 bases). Germline V lookup: CDR1 SGHRS, CDR2 YFSETQ. The CDR3 is 16 residues long. Trimming cost V 0 bases and J 2 bases, with 14 bases left between them. The CDR3 DNA is TGCGCCAGCAGCTTGGAGGAGGGTTGGGATCAAGAGACCCAGTACTTC. This sequence encodes CASSLEEGWDQETQYF. The whole variable domain, filled in from reference TRBV5-1 and TRBJ2-5, reads KAGVTQTPRYLIKTRGQQVTLSCSPISGHRSVSWYQQTPGQGLQFLFEYFSETQRNKGNFPGRFSGRQFSNSRSEMNVSTLELGDSALYLCASSLEEGWDQETQYFGPGTRLLVL.

The chain uses TRBV6-2 or TRBV6-3 and TRBJ2-1; D is uncertain. Between the trimmed V and J ends, which lost 7 bases and 2 bases, there was a span of 12 bases. The germline gives CDR1 MNHEY, CDR2 SVGEGT. This CDR3 region has 14 residues. The CDR3 here is CASTFAQTYNEQFF. The CDR3 region has the DNA TGTGCCAGCACGTTTGCGCAGACCTACAATGAGCAGTTCTTC.

CDR3 sequence: CASSTGATYGYTF. The CDR3 DNA sequence: TGTGCCAGCAGTACAGGGGCCACCTATGGCTACACCTTC. The chain has TRBV6-5 and TRBJ1-2, with 7 bases that match TRBD1. This CDR3 contains 13 residues. CDR1 MNHEY and CDR2 SVGAGI come from the germline V gene. Unmatched junction bases numbered 4, after V lost 5 bases and J lost 4 bases.

J is TRBJ2-7 and V is TRBV7-9; D is possibly TRBD1 or TRBD2 (5 bases each). CDR3 length: 11 amino acids. Germline lookup yields CDR1 SEHNR and CDR2 FQNEAQ (reference sequence). V lost 6 bases to trimming and J lost 12 bases, with 15 bases between them. The CDR3 DNA sequence: TGTGCCAGCAGTTCCTTGGGACGGCGGTACTTC. The encoded protein is CASSSLGRRYF.

CDR3 sequence: CAISESTGLDTEAFF. CDR3 bases: TGTGCCATCAGTGAGTCCACAGGGCTGGACACTGAAGCTTTCTTT. This chain links TRBV10-3 with TRBJ1-1, with D perhaps matching TRBD1 (6 bases). This CDR3 spans 15 amino acids. The germline V gene encodes CDR1 ENHRY and CDR2 SYGVKD. V shed 0 bases and J shed 3 bases, with 11 bases lying between them.

This clonotype has just a few counts. The chain combines TRBV6-5 with TRBJ2-1; TRBD1 aligns across 8 bases. CDR3 length: 17 amino acids. Germline V gene lookup returns CDR1 MNHEY and CDR2 SVGAGI. V was clipped by 2 bases and J by 7 bases; unmatched bases: 13. The CDR3 DNA follows: TGTGCCAGCAGTTACACCTCAGGGGGCCTCCCCACTAATGAGCAGTTCTTC. As protein: CASSYTSGGLPTNEQFF.

The J gene is TRBJ1-1, the V gene TRBV5-1; D is unclear. Trimming took off 0 bases at V and 7 bases at J, with 10 bases between the two ends. Germline CDR1 reads SGHRS; CDR2 reads YFSETQ. The CDR3 length is 13 residues. The DNA of the CDR3 is TGCGCCAGCAGCTTGGAGAGGGCAGATGAAGCTTTCTTT. Translation gives CASSLERADEAFF.